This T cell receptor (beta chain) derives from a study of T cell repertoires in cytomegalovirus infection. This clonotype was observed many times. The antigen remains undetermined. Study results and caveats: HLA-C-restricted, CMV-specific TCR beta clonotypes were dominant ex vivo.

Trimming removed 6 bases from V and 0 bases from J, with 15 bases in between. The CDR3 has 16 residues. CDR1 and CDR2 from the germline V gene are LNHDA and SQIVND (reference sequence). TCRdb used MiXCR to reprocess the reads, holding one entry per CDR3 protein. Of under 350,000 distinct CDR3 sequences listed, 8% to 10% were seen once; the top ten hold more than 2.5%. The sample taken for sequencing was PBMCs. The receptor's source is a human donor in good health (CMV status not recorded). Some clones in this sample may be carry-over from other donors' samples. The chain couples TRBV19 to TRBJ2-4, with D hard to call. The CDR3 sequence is CASRGTEKLAKNIQYF. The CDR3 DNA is TGTGCCAGTAGGGGCACAGAGAAACTAGCCAAAAACATTCAGTACTTC.